A selection of T cell receptor beta chains follows, all from one sample in a study of CD8 T cells in Susac syndrome. TCRdb fed the immunoSEQ multiplex PCR reads into MiXCR, producing one record per CDR3 protein. In the table there are about 190,000 distinct CDR3 sequences, 95% of which are singletons. The specimen sequenced was CD8+ T cells from PBMCs. The receptor set was obtained from a human donor with Susac syndrome. Both conserved end residues are part of each CDR3. The D gene is left open where the match is weak. Size is omitted from some rows. Given values are once, few, many or a class for expanded clones.

DNA | CDR3 | size | J | D | V
TGTGCCAGTAGGAGCGGGGAGCTGTTTTTT | CASRSGELFF | few | TRBJ2-2 | . | TRBV19
TGTGCCAGCAGTCCCGGGACTACCTCCTACAATGAGCAGTTCTTC | CASSPGTTSYNEQFF | . | TRBJ2-1 | TRBD2 | TRBV28
TGTGCCACCGGCGGGACTAGCACAGATACGCAGTATTTT | CATGGTSTDTQYF | . | TRBJ2-3 | . | TRBV19
TGTGCCAGCAGCTCCCCTGCCTACTCCTACGAGCAGTACTTC | CASSSPAYSYEQYF | . | TRBJ2-7 | . | TRBV11-2
TGCAGCGTTGAAGGAGGACATGCTGGAAACACCATATATTTT | CSVEGGHAGNTIYF | once | TRBJ1-3 | . | TRBV29-1
TGCAGCGTGACCGGGGACAGGAGCACAGATACGCAGTATTTT | CSVTGDRSTDTQYF | . | TRBJ2-3 | TRBD1 | TRBV29-1
TGTGCCAGCAGAGGTGGGGGACATGAGCAGTTCTTC | CASRGGGHEQFF | . | TRBJ2-1 | . | TRBV9
TGTGCCAGCAGTTCGGACAGGGGCTACTATGGCTACACCTTC | CASSSDRGYYGYTF | . | TRBJ1-2 | TRBD1 | TRBV28
TGTGCCAGCAGTGAACGCGGGGGCGCTGCCAAAAACATTCAGTACTTC | CASSERGGAAKNIQYF | . | TRBJ2-4 | . | TRBV25-1
TGCGCCAGCAGCCAAGGGACTAACAATGAGCAGTTCTTC | CASSQGTNNEQFF | . | TRBJ2-1 | . | TRBV4-1
TGTGCCACCCGGGGGATATCGATGAACACTGAAGCTTTCTTT | CATRGISMNTEAFF | . | TRBJ1-1 | . | TRBV12-3/TRBV12-4
TGCGCCAGCAGTCAATGGAACAGGAAGGGGTACGAGCAGTACTTC | CASSQWNRKGYEQYF | . | TRBJ2-7 | . | TRBV23-1
TGTGCCAGCAGCCAAGCGGGGACCGGGGCCAACGTCCTGACTTTC | CASSQAGTGANVLTF | . | TRBJ2-6 | . | TRBV14
TGCAGTGCTAGAGACAGGGATGGCTACACCTTC | CSARDRDGYTF | . | TRBJ1-2 | . | TRBV20-1
TGTGCCAGCAGCTCTCAGACGTCGGGACCTGAAGCTTTCTTT | CASSSQTSGPEAFF | . | TRBJ1-1 | . | TRBV7-6
TGTGCCAGCAGTCCGGCACAAGTGGGTTCCTACGAGCAGTACTTC | CASSPAQVGSYEQYF | . | TRBJ2-7 | . | TRBV12-3/TRBV12-4
TGTGCCAGCAGCCAAGACAGGGGAGAGCGGACTGAAGCTTTCTTT | CASSQDRGERTEAFF | . | TRBJ1-1 | . | TRBV3-1
TGTGCCAGTAGTCTGTTCTCCTACACTGAAGCTTTCTTT | CASSLFSYTEAFF | . | TRBJ1-1 | . | TRBV19
TGCGCCAGCAGCCGTCTGATGGGGGTCAAGACCCAGTACTTC | CASSRLMGVKTQYF | . | TRBJ2-5 | . | TRBV4-1
TGTGCCAGCAGTCGGCTCAACACTGAAGCTTTCTTT | CASSRLNTEAFF | . | TRBJ1-1 | . | TRBV6-5
TGTGCCAGCAGTGATTCCGGGACAGGGGGCTACGAGCAGTACTTC | CASSDSGTGGYEQYF | . | TRBJ2-7 | TRBD1 | TRBV27
TGTGCCAGCAGCTTGATGAAAACAGGGCACAAAAACATTCAGTACTTC | CASSLMKTGHKNIQYF | . | TRBJ2-4 | . | TRBV5-4
TGCGCCAGCAGGTTTGGACAGGCCTTTCACTATGGCTACACCTTC | CASRFGQAFHYGYTF | . | TRBJ1-2 | TRBD1 | TRBV5-1
TGTGCCAGCACTGCCATCGGGGGAGGGCAAGAGACCCAGTACTTC | CASTAIGGGQETQYF | . | TRBJ2-5 | TRBD2 | TRBV6-5
TGTGCCAGCAGCCTCGGGACAGCTCCAAGCACAGATACGCAGTATTTT | CASSLGTAPSTDTQYF | . | TRBJ2-3 | TRBD1 | TRBV9
TGTGCCAGCAGCCTACCTGACAGGGTACCAGATACGCAGTATTTT | CASSLPDRVPDTQYF | . | TRBJ2-3 | TRBD1 | TRBV3-1
TGTGCCAGCAGCGTAGACGGGACAGGGTTTAGACGGGACACCGGGGAGCTGTTTTTT | CASSVDGTGFRRDTGELFF | once | TRBJ2-2 | TRBD1 | TRBV9